The 7 T cell receptor beta chains presented below share a single source sample, sequenced in a study of radiotherapy plus CTLA-4 blockade in lung cancer. Sequencing was performed with immunoSEQ multiplex PCR; in TCRdb, only in-frame clones are kept and a portion is missing. The repertoire holds approximately 60,000 clones, with roughly four fifths as singletons. The material was peripheral blood, obtained from a patient treated with radiotherapy plus ipilimumab. The receptors shown here come from a human donor with non-small cell lung cancer whose response to radiotherapy plus ipilimumab could not be evaluated.

The V gene is TRBV7-2, the J gene TRBJ2-5, with 10 bases lining up with TRBD2. Germline trimming cut 0 bases from V and 2 bases from J; bases unmatched to any gene: 3. This CDR3 is built from 16 residues. CDR1 is SGHTA, CDR2 FQGNSA, per germline. The CDR3 sequence: CASSLAVAGGQETQYF. CDR3 nucleotides: TGTGCCAGCAGCTTAGCTGTAGCGGGAGGACAAGAGACCCAGTACTTC.

This chain joins TRBV5-1 and TRBJ1-4, with D maybe TRBD1 (5 bases). The CDR3 has 15 residues. Trimming removed 0 bases at V and 3 bases at J, with 9 bases between. Per germline, CDR1 SGHRS and CDR2 YFSETQ. The CDR3 here is CASSLVGAANEKLFF. Here the CDR3 DNA reads TGCGCCAGCAGCTTGGTTGGGGCGGCTAATGAAAAACTGTTTTTT.

V is TRBV5-5 and J is TRBJ2-1; 10 nucleotides line up with TRBD2. The junction had 6 bases not matched to a gene; V was cut back by 4 bases and J by 2 bases. This CDR3 spans 16 amino acids. The germline CDR1 and CDR2 sequences are SGHKS and YYEKEE (reference sequence). In DNA, the CDR3 is TGTGCCAGCAGCAGAAACCTAGCGGGAGCCTACAATGAGCAGTTCTTC. Residues: CASSRNLAGAYNEQFF.

The gene calls are TRBV30 and TRBJ2-1; 7 bases agree with TRBD2. Germline CDR1 GTSNPN, CDR2 SVGIG (reference sequence). Trimming cost V 5 bases and J 5 bases; bases outside gene matches: 15. The CDR3 length is 16 residues. CDR3 sequence: CAWGGMAGAYHNEQFF. In DNA, the CDR3 is TGTGCCTGGGGGGGGATGGCGGGAGCTTACCACAATGAGCAGTTCTTC. Combining the CDR3 with reference TRBV30 and TRBJ2-1 gives the whole variable domain SQTIHQWPATLVQPVGSPLSLECTVEGTSNPNLYWYRQAAGRGLQLLFYSVGIGQISSEVPQNLSASRPQDRQFILSSKKLLLSDSGFYLCAWGGMAGAYHNEQFFGPGTRLTVL.

V and J are TRBV6-5 and TRBJ2-5, with D hard to call. The CDR3 totals 11 residues. Trimming took 10 bases from V and 4 from J, leaving 10 bases between them. Germline CDR1 MNHEY, CDR2 SVGAGI. As DNA, the CDR3 is TGTGCCACGTCCCGGTTAGAGACCCAGTACTTC. Translated: CATSRLETQYF.

The V call is TRBV27, the J call TRBJ2-7; 16 nucleotides agree with TRBD2. Germline V gene data show CDR1 as MNHEY and CDR2 as SMNVEV (reference sequence). J was trimmed by 3 bases and V by 6 bases; bases with no gene match: 8. The CDR3 has 17 residues. The chain's CDR3 is CASRARGLAGGGYEQYF. The DNA for the CDR3 is TGTGCCAGCAGGGCCCGGGGACTAGCGGGGGGGGGCTACGAGCAGTACTTC.

V and J are TRBV11-2 and TRBJ2-7, with D possibly matching TRBD1 (5 bases). V gave up 1 base and J gave up 6 bases, with 13 bases separating them. This CDR3 is 14 amino acids long. Germline lookup yields CDR1 SGHAT and CDR2 FQNNGV. This CDR3 is CASSLAAATVEQYF. The CDR3 region has the DNA TGTGCCAGCAGCTTAGCCGCGGCGACAGTCGAGCAGTACTTC. The full variable domain, with the rest looked up from reference TRBV11-2 and TRBJ2-7, is EAGVAQSPRYKIIEKRQSVAFWCNPISGHATLYWYQQILGQGPKLLIQFQNNGVVDDSQLPKDRFSAERLKGVDSTLKIQPAKLEDSAVYLCASSLAAATVEQYFGPGTRLTVT.